Described below is a single T cell receptor (beta chain) sequence and its context. Germline CDR1 reads LNHDA; CDR2 reads SQIVND (reference sequence). Trimming at V came to 6 bases and at J to 0 bases, leaving 11 bases not matched to a gene. The CDR3 contains 19 residues. These data originate in a study of T cell responses to AZD1222 COVID-19 vaccine. Using immunoSEQ multiplex PCR, the repertoire was profiled, and TCRdb retains in-frame clones only, with some absent. The table lists about 120,000 clones, approximately 91% of them singletons, with 2.4% in the top ten. V and J are TRBV19 and TRBJ2-6, with TRBD1 matching 10 bases. The receptor was derived from an adult in good health. This specimen consisted of peripheral blood, obtained on day 0 of AZD1222 vaccination. CDR3 coding DNA: TGTGCCAGTAGCGGGCGAGGGACAGGGGCCATCTCTGGGGCCAACGTCCTGACTTTC. Encoded protein: CASSGRGTGAISGANVLTF.